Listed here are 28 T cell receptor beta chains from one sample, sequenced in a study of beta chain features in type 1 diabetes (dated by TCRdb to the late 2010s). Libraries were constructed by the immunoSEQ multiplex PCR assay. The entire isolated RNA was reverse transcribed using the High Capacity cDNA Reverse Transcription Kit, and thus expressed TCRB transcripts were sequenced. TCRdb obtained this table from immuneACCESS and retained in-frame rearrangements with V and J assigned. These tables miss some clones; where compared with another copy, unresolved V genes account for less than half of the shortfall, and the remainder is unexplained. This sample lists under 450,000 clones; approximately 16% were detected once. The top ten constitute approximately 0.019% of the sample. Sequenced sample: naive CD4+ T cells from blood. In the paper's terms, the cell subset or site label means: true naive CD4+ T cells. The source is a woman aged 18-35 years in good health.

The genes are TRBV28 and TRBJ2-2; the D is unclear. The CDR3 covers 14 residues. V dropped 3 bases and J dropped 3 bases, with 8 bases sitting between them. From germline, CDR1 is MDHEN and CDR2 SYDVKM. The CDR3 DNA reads TGTGCCAGCAGTTTGCCCCACTACACCGGGGAGCTGTTTTTT. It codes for CASSLPHYTGELFF.

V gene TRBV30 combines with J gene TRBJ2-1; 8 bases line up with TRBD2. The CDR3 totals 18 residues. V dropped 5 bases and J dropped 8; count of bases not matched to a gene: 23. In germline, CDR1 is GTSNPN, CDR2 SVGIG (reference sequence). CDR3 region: CAWGGFPPGLEGDYEQFF. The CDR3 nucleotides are TGTGCCTGGGGGGGGTTCCCTCCGGGACTAGAAGGGGACTATGAGCAGTTCTTC.

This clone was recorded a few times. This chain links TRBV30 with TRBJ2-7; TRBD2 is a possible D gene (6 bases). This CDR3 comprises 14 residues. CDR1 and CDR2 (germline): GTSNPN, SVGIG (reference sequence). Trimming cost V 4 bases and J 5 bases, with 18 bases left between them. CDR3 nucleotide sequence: TGTGCCTGGACCGGGAGCAGGCGGACCCACGAGCAGTACTTC. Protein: CAWTGSRRTHEQYF.

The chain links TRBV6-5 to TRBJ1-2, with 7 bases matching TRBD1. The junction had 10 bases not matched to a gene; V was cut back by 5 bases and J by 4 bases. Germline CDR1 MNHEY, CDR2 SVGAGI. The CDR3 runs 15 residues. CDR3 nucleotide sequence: TGTGCCAGCAGTAAACGGGACAGCGGACGCTATGGCTACACCTTC. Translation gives CASSKRDSGRYGYTF.

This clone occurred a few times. The chain's CDR3 is CASSAWRLSDSGANVLTF. Here the CDR3 DNA reads TGTGCCAGCAGCGCCTGGCGACTGTCCGACTCTGGGGCCAACGTCCTGACTTTC. The chain is built from TRBV9 and TRBJ2-6; D remains ambiguous. This CDR3 is built from 18 residues. Trimming cost V 3 bases and J 0 bases, with 16 bases left between them. Germline V gene sequence: CDR1 SGDLS, CDR2 YYNGEE. Together with reference TRBV9 and TRBJ2-6, the CDR3 gives the full variable domain: DSGVTQTPKHLITATGQRVTLRCSPRSGDLSVYWYQQSLDQGLQFLIQYYNGEERAKGNILERFSAQQFPDLHSELNLSSLELGDSALYFCASSAWRLSDSGANVLTFGAGSRLTVL.

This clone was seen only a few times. CDR3 in amino acids: CASSLGHSSNQPQHF. The CDR3 DNA is TGTGCCAGCTCCCTGGGACATTCAAGCAATCAGCCCCAGCATTTT. The chain carries TRBV18 and TRBJ1-5, with D maybe TRBD1 (6 bases). CDR1 is KGHSH and CDR2 is LQKENI in the germline V gene. Deletions cut 6 bases from V and 1 base from J, with 13 bases between. The CDR3 length is 15 residues.

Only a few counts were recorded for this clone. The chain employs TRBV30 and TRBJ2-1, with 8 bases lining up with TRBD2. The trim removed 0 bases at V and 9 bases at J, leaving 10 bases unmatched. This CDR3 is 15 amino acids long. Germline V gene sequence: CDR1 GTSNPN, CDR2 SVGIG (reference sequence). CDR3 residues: CAWSVLRAGEGEQFF. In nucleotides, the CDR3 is TGTGCCTGGAGTGTACTTAGAGCGGGAGAGGGTGAGCAGTTCTTC.

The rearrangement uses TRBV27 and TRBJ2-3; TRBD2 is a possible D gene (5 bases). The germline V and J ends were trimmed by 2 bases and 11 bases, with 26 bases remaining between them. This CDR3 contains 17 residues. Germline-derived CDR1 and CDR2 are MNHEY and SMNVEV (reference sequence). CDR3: CASSLVDLFGLSGMQYF. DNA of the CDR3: TGTGCCAGCAGTTTAGTGGACTTGTTCGGGCTTAGTGGGATGCAGTATTTT.

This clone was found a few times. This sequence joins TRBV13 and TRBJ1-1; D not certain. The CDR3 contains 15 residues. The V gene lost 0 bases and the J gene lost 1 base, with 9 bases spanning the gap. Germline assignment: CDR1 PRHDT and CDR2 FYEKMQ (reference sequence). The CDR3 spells CASSLGWTSNTEAFF. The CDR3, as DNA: TGTGCCAGCAGCTTAGGTTGGACTTCGAACACTGAAGCTTTCTTT.

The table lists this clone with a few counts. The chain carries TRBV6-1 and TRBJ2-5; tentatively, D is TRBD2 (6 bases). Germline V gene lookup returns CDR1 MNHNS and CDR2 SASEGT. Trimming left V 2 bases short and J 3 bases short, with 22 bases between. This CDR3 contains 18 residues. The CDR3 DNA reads TGTGCCAGCAGTGAATGGGGGATACGGGGAGGAAAGGAAGAGACCCAGTACTTC. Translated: CASSEWGIRGGKEETQYF.

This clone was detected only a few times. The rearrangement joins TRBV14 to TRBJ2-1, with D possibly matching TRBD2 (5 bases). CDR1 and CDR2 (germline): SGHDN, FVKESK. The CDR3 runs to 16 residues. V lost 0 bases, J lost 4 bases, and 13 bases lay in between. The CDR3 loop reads CASSQEVGSWYNEQFF. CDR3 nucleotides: TGTGCCAGCAGCCAAGAGGTAGGGAGTTGGTACAATGAGCAGTTCTTC.

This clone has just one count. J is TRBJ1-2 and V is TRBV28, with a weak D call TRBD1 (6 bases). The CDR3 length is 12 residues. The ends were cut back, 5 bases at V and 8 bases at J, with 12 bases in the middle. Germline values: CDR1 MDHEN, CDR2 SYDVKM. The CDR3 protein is CASSRQARGYTF. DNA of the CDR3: TGTGCCAGCAGTCGACAGGCTCGAGGCTACACCTTC.

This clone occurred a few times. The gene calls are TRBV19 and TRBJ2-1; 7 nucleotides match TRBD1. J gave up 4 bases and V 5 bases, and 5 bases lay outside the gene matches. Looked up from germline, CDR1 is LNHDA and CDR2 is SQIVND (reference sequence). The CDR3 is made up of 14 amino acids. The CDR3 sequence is CASSARGQYNEQFF. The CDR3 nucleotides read TGTGCCAGTAGTGCGAGGGGGCAGTACAATGAGCAGTTCTTC.

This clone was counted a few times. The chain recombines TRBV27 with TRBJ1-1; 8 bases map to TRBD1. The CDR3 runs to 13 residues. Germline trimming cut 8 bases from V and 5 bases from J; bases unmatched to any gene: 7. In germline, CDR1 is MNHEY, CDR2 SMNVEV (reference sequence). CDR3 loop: CASGRTGRTEAFF. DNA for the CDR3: TGTGCCAGCGGAAGGACAGGGAGGACTGAAGCTTTCTTT.

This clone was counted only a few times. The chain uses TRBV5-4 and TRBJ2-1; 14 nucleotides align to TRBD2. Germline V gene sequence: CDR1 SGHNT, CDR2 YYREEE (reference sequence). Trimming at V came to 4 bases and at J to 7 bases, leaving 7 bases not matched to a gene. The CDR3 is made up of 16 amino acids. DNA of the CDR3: TGTGCCAGCAGCAATGTTTGGACTAGCGGGAGGAATGAGCAGTTCTTC. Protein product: CASSNVWTSGRNEQFF.

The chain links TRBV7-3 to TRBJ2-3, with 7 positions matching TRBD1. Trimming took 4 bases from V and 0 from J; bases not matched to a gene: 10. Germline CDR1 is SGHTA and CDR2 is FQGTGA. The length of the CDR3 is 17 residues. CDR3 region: CASSSRPLTGSTDTQYF. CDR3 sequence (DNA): TGTGCCAGCAGCTCCCGACCCCTGACAGGGAGCACAGATACGCAGTATTTT.

DNA for the CDR3: TGCAGCGTTGTCTTATCAGGCCTCGATCAGCCCCAGCATTTT. Protein sequence: CSVVLSGLDQPQHF. The rearrangement joins TRBV29-1 to TRBJ1-5; D is ambiguous. Trimming shortened V by 4 bases and J by 5 bases, and 15 bases separated the two germline ends. The CDR3 consists of 14 residues. The germline CDR1 and CDR2 sequences are SQVTM and ANQGSEA.

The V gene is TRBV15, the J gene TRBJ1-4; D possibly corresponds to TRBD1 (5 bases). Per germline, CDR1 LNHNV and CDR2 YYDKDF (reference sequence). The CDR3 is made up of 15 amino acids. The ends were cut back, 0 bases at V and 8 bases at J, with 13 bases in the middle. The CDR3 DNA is TGTGCCACCAGCAGAGATTGGCAGGGAGGCGAAAAACTGTTTTTT. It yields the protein CATSRDWQGGEKLFF.

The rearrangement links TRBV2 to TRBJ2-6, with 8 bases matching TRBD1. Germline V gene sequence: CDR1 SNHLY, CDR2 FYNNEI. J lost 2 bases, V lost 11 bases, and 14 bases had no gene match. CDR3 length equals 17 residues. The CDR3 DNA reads TGTGCCGGATGGGGAAAGACAGGGGTTGCTGGGGCCAACGTCCTGACTTTC. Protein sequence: CAGWGKTGVAGANVLTF.

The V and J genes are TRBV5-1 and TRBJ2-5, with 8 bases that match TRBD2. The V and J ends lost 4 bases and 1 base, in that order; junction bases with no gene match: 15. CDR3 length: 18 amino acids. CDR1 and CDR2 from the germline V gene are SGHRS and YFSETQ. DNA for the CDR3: TGCGCCAGCAGCCCGGCGGGGTTAGCGGGAAATGCCCAAGAGACCCAGTACTTC. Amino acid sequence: CASSPAGLAGNAQETQYF.

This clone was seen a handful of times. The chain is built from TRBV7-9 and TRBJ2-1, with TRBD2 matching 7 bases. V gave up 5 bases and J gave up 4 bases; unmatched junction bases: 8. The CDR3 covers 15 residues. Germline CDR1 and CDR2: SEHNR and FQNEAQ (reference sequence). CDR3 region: CASSPAGDIYNEQFF. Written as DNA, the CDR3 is TGTGCCAGCAGCCCGGCGGGGGATATATACAATGAGCAGTTCTTC.

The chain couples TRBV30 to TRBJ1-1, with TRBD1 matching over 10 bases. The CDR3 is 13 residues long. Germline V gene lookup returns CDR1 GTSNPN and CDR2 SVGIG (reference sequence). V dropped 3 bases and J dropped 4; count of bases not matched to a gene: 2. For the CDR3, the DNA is TGTGCCTGGAGGACAGGGGGCGGCACTGAAGCTTTCTTT. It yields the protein CAWRTGGGTEAFF.

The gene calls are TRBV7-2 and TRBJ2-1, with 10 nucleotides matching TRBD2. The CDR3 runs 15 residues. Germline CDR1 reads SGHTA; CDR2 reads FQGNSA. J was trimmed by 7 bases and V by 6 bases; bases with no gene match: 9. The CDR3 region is CASSALAGVGNEQFF. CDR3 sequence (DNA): TGTGCCAGCAGTGCGCTAGCGGGAGTTGGAAATGAGCAGTTCTTC.

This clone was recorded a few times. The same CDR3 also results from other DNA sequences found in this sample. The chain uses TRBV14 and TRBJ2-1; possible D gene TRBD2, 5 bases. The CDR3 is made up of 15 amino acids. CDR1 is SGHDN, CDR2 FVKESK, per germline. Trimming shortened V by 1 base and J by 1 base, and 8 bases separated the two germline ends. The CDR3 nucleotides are TGTGCCAGCAGCCAAGTAGGGAGTTCCTACAATGAGCAGTTCTTC. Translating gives CASSQVGSSYNEQFF.

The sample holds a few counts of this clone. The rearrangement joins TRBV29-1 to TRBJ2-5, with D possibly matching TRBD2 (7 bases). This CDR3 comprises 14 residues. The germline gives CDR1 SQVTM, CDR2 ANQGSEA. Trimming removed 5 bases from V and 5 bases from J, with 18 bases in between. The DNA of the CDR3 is TGCAGCGTTTGTCCCCGGGGGGCTAGTGAGACCCAGTACTTC. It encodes CSVCPRGASETQYF.

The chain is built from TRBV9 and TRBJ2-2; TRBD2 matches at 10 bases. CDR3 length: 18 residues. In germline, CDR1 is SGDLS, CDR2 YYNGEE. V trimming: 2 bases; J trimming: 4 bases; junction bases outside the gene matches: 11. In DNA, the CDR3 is TGTGCCAGCAGCGTCCTATCTAGCGGGAGATTGGGCACCGGGGAGCTGTTTTTT. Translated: CASSVLSSGRLGTGELFF.

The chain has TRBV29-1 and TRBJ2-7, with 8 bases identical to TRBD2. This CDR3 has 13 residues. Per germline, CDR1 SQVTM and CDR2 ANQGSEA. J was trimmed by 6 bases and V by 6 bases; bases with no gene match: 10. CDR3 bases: TGCAGCGTCCCCGGGGGGGGGATACGCGAGCAGTACTTC. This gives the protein CSVPGGGIREQYF.

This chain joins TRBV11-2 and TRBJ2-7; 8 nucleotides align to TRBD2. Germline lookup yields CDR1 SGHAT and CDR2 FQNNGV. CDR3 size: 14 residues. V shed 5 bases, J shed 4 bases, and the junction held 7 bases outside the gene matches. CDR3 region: CASSPREGLYEQYF. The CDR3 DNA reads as TGTGCCAGCAGCCCCCGGGAGGGGCTATACGAGCAGTACTTC.